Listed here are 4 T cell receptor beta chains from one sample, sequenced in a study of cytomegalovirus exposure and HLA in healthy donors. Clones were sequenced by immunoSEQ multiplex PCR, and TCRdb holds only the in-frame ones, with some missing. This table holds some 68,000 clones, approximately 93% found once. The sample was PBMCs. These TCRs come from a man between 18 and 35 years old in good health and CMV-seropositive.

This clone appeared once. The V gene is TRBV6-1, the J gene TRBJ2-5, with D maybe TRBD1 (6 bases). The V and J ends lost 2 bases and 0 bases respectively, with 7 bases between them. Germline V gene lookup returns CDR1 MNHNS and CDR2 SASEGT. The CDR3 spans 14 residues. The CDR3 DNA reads TGTGCCAGCAGTGAATGGGACAACCAAGAGACCCAGTACTTC. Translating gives CASSEWDNQETQYF.

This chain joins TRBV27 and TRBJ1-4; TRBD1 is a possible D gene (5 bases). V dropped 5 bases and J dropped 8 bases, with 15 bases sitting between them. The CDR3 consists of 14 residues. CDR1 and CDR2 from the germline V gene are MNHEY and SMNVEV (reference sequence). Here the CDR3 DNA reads TGTGCCAGCAGTGACAGATCTCCGGGCGAAAAACTGTTTTTT. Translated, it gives CASSDRSPGEKLFF.

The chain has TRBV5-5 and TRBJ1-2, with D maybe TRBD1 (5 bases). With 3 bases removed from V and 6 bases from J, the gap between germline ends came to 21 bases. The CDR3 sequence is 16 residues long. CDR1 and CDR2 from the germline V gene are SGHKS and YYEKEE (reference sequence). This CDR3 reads CASSWGRGAFGDGYTF. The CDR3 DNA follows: TGTGCCAGCAGCTGGGGGAGGGGTGCTTTCGGAGATGGCTACACCTTC.

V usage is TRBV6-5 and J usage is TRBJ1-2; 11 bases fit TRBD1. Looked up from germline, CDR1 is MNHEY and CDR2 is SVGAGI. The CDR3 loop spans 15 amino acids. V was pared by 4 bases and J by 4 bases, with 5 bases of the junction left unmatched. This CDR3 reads CASSFRTGGSYGYTF. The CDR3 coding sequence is TGTGCCAGCAGTTTCCGGACAGGGGGCAGCTATGGCTACACCTTC.